A selection of T cell receptor beta chains follows, all from one sample in a study of CD8 T cells in ankylosing spondylitis. A single record per CDR3 protein comes from TCRdb applying MiXCR to the 5' RACE reads. The sample has approximately 240,000 distinct CDR3 sequences; roughly a quarter are singletons. Sequences were obtained from blood, either unsorted or a sorted T cell fraction (not recorded which). The receptor source for this set is a male donor with ankylosing spondylitis or in good health (not recorded which). Both conserved end residues are part of each CDR3. The D gene is left open where the match is weak. Only some rows state a clone size, as once, few, many or a class for expanded clones.

j_gene,abundance,v_gene,d_gene,CDR3nt,CDR3aa
TRBJ1-5,.,TRBV7-2,TRBD1,TGTGCCAGCAGCTGGGAACCGGGACAGGGAAAGCCCCAGCATTTT,CASSWEPGQGKPQHF
TRBJ2-2,many,TRBV5-1,.,TGCGCCAGCAGCCCAGCTTTGACAGAGAACACCGGGGAGCTGTTTTTT,CASSPALTENTGELFF
TRBJ2-1,few,TRBV6-2/TRBV6-3,.,TGTGCCAGCAGTCCCGGGACGTTGGGCTACAATGAGCAGTTCTTC,CASSPGTLGYNEQFF
TRBJ1-6,.,TRBV29-1,TRBD1,TGCAGCGTTGAGGGGACAGGGGGCGGCCTCCACTTT,CSVEGTGGGLHF
TRBJ2-1,.,TRBV3-1,TRBD2,TGTGCCAGCAGCCACGGGACTAGCGGGTTCGATGAGCAGTTCTTC,CASSHGTSGFDEQFF
TRBJ2-2,.,TRBV6-1,.,TGTGCCAGCAGTGAAGCTTACCGGGGCGACGGGGAGCTGTTTTTT,CASSEAYRGDGELFF
TRBJ1-1,few,TRBV20-1,.,TGCAGTGCCAAGCCCGGTTTTGGGAACACTGAAGCTTTCTTT,CSAKPGFGNTEAFF
TRBJ1-2,many,TRBV28,.,TGTGCCAGCCGGGGGAGTGGCTACACCTTC,CASRGSGYTF
TRBJ1-6,.,TRBV20-1,.,TGCAGTGCTAGAAACAGGGCTTATCAGAATTCACCCCTCCACTTT,CSARNRAYQNSPLHF
TRBJ2-5,.,TRBV20-1,TRBD1,TGCAGTGCTAGACGATTACCGGGACAGGGCAAAGAGACCCAGTACTTC,CSARRLPGQGKETQYF
TRBJ2-1,.,TRBV5-6,.,TGTGCCAGCAGCTTGATAGGACTTTACAATGAGCAGTTCTTC,CASSLIGLYNEQFF
TRBJ2-1,.,TRBV7-9,.,TGTGCCAGCGAGGGTTTCAGCAATGAGCAGTTCTTC,CASEGFSNEQFF
TRBJ1-1,many,TRBV4-2,.,TGTGCCAGCCGACGCGGGACATCGGACACTGAAGCTTTCTTT,CASRRGTSDTEAFF
TRBJ2-1,once,TRBV12-3/TRBV12-4,TRBD2,TGTGCCAGCAGTCCCTGGGCAGCGGGGGCATACAATGAGCAGTTCTTC,CASSPWAAGAYNEQFF
TRBJ2-1,.,TRBV7-2,TRBD1,TGTGCCAGCAGCTTAAGTTCCGGGACAGACTACAATGAGCAGTTCTTC,CASSLSSGTDYNEQFF
TRBJ2-7,.,TRBV25-1,TRBD1,TGTGCCAGCAGTGCCCCGGGACAGGGGTCCTACGAGCAGTACTTC,CASSAPGQGSYEQYF
TRBJ2-7,.,TRBV20-1,.,TGCAGTGCTAGAGATATGGGACTCTTCTACGAGCAGTACTTC,CSARDMGLFYEQYF
TRBJ2-7,many,TRBV20-1,TRBD2,TGCAGTGGCGGGAGGGGCGGGGGATTCGAGCAGTACTTC,CSGGRGGGFEQYF
TRBJ2-1,few,TRBV20-1,.,TGCAGTGCCCGCGGCCCCGGAAATGAGCAGTTCTTC,CSARGPGNEQFF
TRBJ1-4,.,TRBV29-1,.,TGCAGCGTTGAGCGCAGGGAAGGAGAAAAACTGTTTTTT,CSVERREGEKLFF
TRBJ2-5,many,TRBV9,.,TGTGCCAGCAGCGTAAGCAACGCCATTTGGGAGACCCAGTACTTC,CASSVSNAIWETQYF
TRBJ1-3,.,TRBV12-3/TRBV12-4,.,TGTGCCAGCAGACTCAGGGTAGATGGAAACACCATATATTTT,CASRLRVDGNTIYF
TRBJ2-5,.,TRBV24-1,TRBD2,TGTGCCACCAGTGATGCCGGGACTAGCGGGGGGCTAGAGACCCAGTACTTC,CATSDAGTSGGLETQYF
TRBJ2-2,.,TRBV11-3,.,TGTGCCAGCAGCTTCGGGAACACCGGGGAGCTGTTTTTT,CASSFGNTGELFF
TRBJ2-1,.,TRBV18,.,TGTGCCAGCTCACCAAACGCAGGGTACTACAATGAGCAGTTCTTC,CASSPNAGYYNEQFF
TRBJ2-5,many,TRBV20-1,TRBD2,TGCAGTGCTCTACTAGCGGGGGAGGGGGAGACCCAGTACTTC,CSALLAGEGETQYF
TRBJ1-5,few,TRBV12-3/TRBV12-4,.,TGTGCCAGCAGTCACCAGGGGATCAATCAGCCCCAGCATTTT,CASSHQGINQPQHF
TRBJ1-2,many,TRBV12-3/TRBV12-4,TRBD1,TGTGCCAGCAGTTTAACGTTACCGGACAGGTCTTTTGGCTACACCTTC,CASSLTLPDRSFGYTF
TRBJ2-2,many,TRBV7-6,.,TGTGCCAGCAGCTTAGGGCCCCCCGGCCGGACCGGGGAGCTGTTTTTT,CASSLGPPGRTGELFF
TRBJ2-1,.,TRBV29-1,.,TGCAGCGTTGAAATAGGGGGGAGGAGGGGGTACAATGAGCAGTTCTTC,CSVEIGGRRGYNEQFF
TRBJ2-5,many,TRBV29-1,.,TGCAGCGTTGTGACACACCAAGAGACCCAGTACTTC,CSVVTHQETQYF
TRBJ2-1,.,TRBV2,.,TGTGCCAGCAGTGTCGAGTTCAATGAGCAGTTCTTC,CASSVEFNEQFF
TRBJ2-5,few,TRBV20-1,TRBD2,TGCAGTGCCCTGCTAGCGGGGGGGCAAGAGACCCAGTACTTC,CSALLAGGQETQYF
TRBJ2-3,few,TRBV6-1,TRBD2,TGTGCCAGCAGTGATAGCGGGGGGGCCGCAGATACGCAGTATTTT,CASSDSGGAADTQYF
TRBJ2-5,few,TRBV10-3,.,TGTGCCATCAGTTCCCAAGAGACCCAGTACTTC,CAISSQETQYF
TRBJ2-5,.,TRBV29-1,TRBD2,TGCAGCGCTTTTAGGGGAGGGGAGACCCAGTACTTC,CSAFRGGETQYF
TRBJ2-1,many,TRBV7-9,.,TGTGCCAGCAGCCCAGTAGGGGCTGGAAGATCGGATGAGCAGTTCTTC,CASSPVGAGRSDEQFF
TRBJ2-2,.,TRBV10-3,.,TGTGCCATCAGTGGTAGTAATACCGGGGAGCTGTTTTTT,CAISGSNTGELFF
TRBJ2-7,many,TRBV20-1,.,TGCAGTGAGGCGTGGCGGGGCGAGCAGTACTTC,CSEAWRGEQYF
TRBJ2-1,many,TRBV5-1,.,TGCGCCAGCAGCTTGGAGGGTCAAGCCCATAGCGATGAGCAGTTCTTC,CASSLEGQAHSDEQFF
TRBJ2-5,few,TRBV10-3,TRBD1,TGTGCCAGCCAGGCGGACAGGCAAGAGACCCAGTACTTC,CASQADRQETQYF
TRBJ2-3,many,TRBV21-1,.,TGTGCCAGCAGCAATGGAATTACAGGGGATCATACGCAGTATTTT,CASSNGITGDHTQYF
TRBJ1-1,few,TRBV6-1,.,TGTGCCAGCAGTAGCCGCCGACTGAACACTGAAGCTTTCTTT,CASSSRRLNTEAFF
TRBJ2-2,.,TRBV24-1,.,TGTGCCACCAGTGATTTGCAGGGTACCGGGGAGCTGTTTTTT,CATSDLQGTGELFF
TRBJ2-7,.,TRBV6-5,.,TGTGCCAGCAGTTCCAATGGACGACCCTCATACGAGCAGTACTTC,CASSSNGRPSYEQYF
TRBJ2-5,few,TRBV11-2,TRBD2,TGTGCCAGCAGCTTAGACCCGGGGGGGGGAAGAGAGACCCAGTACTTC,CASSLDPGGGRETQYF
TRBJ1-5,few,TRBV6-1,.,TGTGCCAGCAGAGCTATCGCCCCCGGGGAGCCCCAGCATTTT,CASRAIAPGEPQHF
TRBJ2-1,few,TRBV20-1,.,TGCAGTGCTAGCGGGGCTGAGCAGTTCTTC,CSASGAEQFF
TRBJ2-2,many,TRBV7-9,.,TGTGCCAGCAGCTTAAAGTCCAGCGGGGAGCTGTTTTTT,CASSLKSSGELFF
TRBJ2-1,.,TRBV10-1,TRBD2,TGCGCCAGCGGGGGGGTATCCTACAATGAGCAGTTCTTC,CASGGVSYNEQFF
TRBJ2-1,many,TRBV20-1,TRBD2,TGCAGTGCTAGAGATGGGGGGGCCTCACTAGCGGGGTACAACAATGAGCAGTTCTTC,CSARDGGASLAGYNNEQFF
TRBJ2-2,few,TRBV12-3/TRBV12-4,.,TGTGCCAGCAGTTTTAGGGGGAACACCGGGGAGCTGTTTTTT,CASSFRGNTGELFF
TRBJ2-2,few,TRBV20-1,.,TGCAGTGCTAGAGATGGGGGGGCGGGGGTTAACACCGGGGAGCTGTTTTTT,CSARDGGAGVNTGELFF
TRBJ2-5,few,TRBV6-6,TRBD1,TGTGCCAGCAGTTACGGGACAGGCGGAGAGACCCAGTACTTC,CASSYGTGGETQYF
TRBJ1-5,many,TRBV20-1,.,TGCAGTGCCATCAGACGGGACACGGTTAATCAGCCCCAGCATTTT,CSAIRRDTVNQPQHF
TRBJ2-2,.,TRBV20-1,.,TGCAGTGCTCCGGCGGGGGCCAATTCCCTGAACACCGGGGAGCTGTTTTTT,CSAPAGANSLNTGELFF
TRBJ1-5,.,TRBV12-3/TRBV12-4,.,TGTGCCAGCAGTAAGTCTGTAGGGATTAGCTTGTCCCAGCATTTT,CASSKSVGISLSQHF
TRBJ1-5,many,TRBV6-1,.,TGTGCCAGCAAAGTCCGATTCAATCAGCCCCAGCATTTT,CASKVRFNQPQHF